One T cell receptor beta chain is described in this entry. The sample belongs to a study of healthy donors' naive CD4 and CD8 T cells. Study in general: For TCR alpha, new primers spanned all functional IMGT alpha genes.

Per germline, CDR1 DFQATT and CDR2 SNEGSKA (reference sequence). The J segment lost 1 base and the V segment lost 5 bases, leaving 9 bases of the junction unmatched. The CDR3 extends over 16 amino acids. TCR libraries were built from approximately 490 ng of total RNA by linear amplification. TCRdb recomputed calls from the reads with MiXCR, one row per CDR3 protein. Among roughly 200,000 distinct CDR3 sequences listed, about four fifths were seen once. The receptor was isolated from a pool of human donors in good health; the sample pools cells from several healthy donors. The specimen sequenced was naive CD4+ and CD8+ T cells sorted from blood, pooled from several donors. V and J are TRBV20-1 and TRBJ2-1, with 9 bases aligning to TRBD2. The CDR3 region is CSALLSSGRSYNEQFF. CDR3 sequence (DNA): TGCAGTGCTTTACTATCCAGCGGGAGGTCCTACAATGAGCAGTTCTTC.